A selection of T cell receptor beta chains follows, all from one sample in a study of cytomegalovirus exposure and HLA in healthy donors. This table comes from immunoSEQ multiplex PCR, and its TCRdb copy is limited to in-frame clones, with some not included. The repertoire holds 330,000 or so clones, with more than 80% as singletons. Sequencing used PBMCs. Every receptor here comes from a woman aged 18 to 35 in good health and CMV-seronegative. Each CDR3 is given with its conserved first and last residue. A row's size may be missing; if present it is once, few, many or a size class.

TRBJ1-4 | - | TRBV19 | CASSTSQGTGVFF
TRBJ1-1 | many | TRBV7-2 | CASSLRVQVNTEAFF
TRBJ2-7 | - | TRBV2 | CASSASIRDRSSYEQYF
TRBJ2-2 | - | TRBV9 | CASSSSGRGPNTGELFF
TRBJ2-1 | - | TRBV7-8 | CASNLIGQGVNEQFF
TRBJ2-7 | once | TRBV18 | CASSPGQSLRGQYF
TRBJ2-2 | - | TRBV29-1 | CSVVRQRGGTGELFF
TRBJ2-7 | - | TRBV7-3 | CASSPGAGATYEQYF
TRBJ2-7 | - | TRBV28 | CASSFPRLAGTYEQYF
TRBJ2-5 | - | TRBV2 | CASRKGGNEETQYF
TRBJ2-5 | - | TRBV7-3 | CASSPTVGGETQYF
TRBJ2-7 | - | TRBV18 | CASSGGLTYEQYF
TRBJ1-1 | - | TRBV28 | CASSSGGLFTEAFF
TRBJ2-1 | - | TRBV13 | CASSQGGVLDEQFF
TRBJ2-7 | - | TRBV4-3 | CASSQDASGYEQYF
TRBJ1-2 | - | TRBV19 | CASSTRARTGSGYTF